This TCR beta chain emerged from a study of T-cell reconstitution after alpha-beta-depleted transplantation in children. Unique molecular identifiers featured in how the TCRbeta library was prepared. TCRdb reanalysed the PCR reads using MiXCR and keeps one entry per CDR3 protein. Here the sample spans about 640,000 distinct CDR3 sequences, roughly 17% being singletons. The V gene's germline CDR1 is SGHTA and CDR2 FQGNSA. This CDR3 is built from 15 residues. Deletions cut 1 base from V and 3 bases from J, with 10 bases between. The chain has TRBV7-2 and TRBJ1-5; D might be TRBD1 (6 bases). The sample here was PBMCs from the stem cell graft donor, taken from the stem cell graft. The source is a human donor who donated a stem cell graft to a child with acute myeloid leukemia. In DNA, the CDR3 is TGTGCCAGCAGCTTAGATGGACAGTTCAATCAGCCCCAGCATTTT. Its translation is CASSLDGQFNQPQHF.